This paragraph reports one TCR beta chain. This clonotype has only a few counts. Its antigen remains undetermined. The input lacks base qualities; no much larger clone sits a single base away. Counted from cysteine to phenylalanine, this CDR3 has 14 amino acids. The DNA shown is the 42-base CDR3, in frame from base 1. Ends trimmed: V by 1 base, J by 2 bases; bases unmatched to a gene: 3. CDR1 and CDR2, per the germline V gene (reference sequence), are GTSNPN and SVGIG. Library preparation was by 5' RACE. The instrument was an Illumina HiSeq 2000. Template switching introduced a universal primer binding site; the final cDNA contained a unique molecular identifier, enabling accurate counting of TCR cDNA molecules. Specific primers in the conserved constant-segment region were used to synthesize first-strand cDNA for TCR alpha and beta chains. Each cDNA library was double barcoded, with a SMART-Mk sample barcode plus Illumina barcodes, to control for contamination. Two successive PCR steps introduced TruSeq adapter sequences along with Illumina sample barcodes. The Illumina HiSeq platform was used with custom primers to sequence TCR alpha and beta cDNA libraries. In the original analysis: Raw reads were processed with MiGEC to extract unique molecular identifiers, and MiXCR was used to determine CDR3 positions. For each individual, recombination models were inferred using an EM algorithm with the repgenHMM and IGoR tools. The tcR package in R was used for shared clonotype analysis, with sharing normalized by the product of cloneset sizes. To study raw recombination without the effects of thymic and clonal selection, out-of-frame nonproductive sequences were analyzed. TCRdb handled the public reads itself, with Q25 trimming in fastp and clone calling in MiXCR, and kept productive beta chains. Rows are unified per CDR3 protein, each entry keeping the most common DNA and genes. These V and J calls are TCRdb output, not the study's own analysis. In all, the sample holds about 730,000 distinct CDR3 sequences, and around 20% of those were seen once. The ten largest clones capture more than 4% of the sample.

The sample belongs to a study of identical twins (dated by TCRdb to 2016 to 2018). Concerning the study at large: TCR alpha and beta repertoires from monozygotic twins, unrelated adults of various ages and cord blood were deep-sequenced to test whether fetal clonotypes persist. To rule out contamination, replicate twin experiments were performed at different times with different library preparation protocols.

General findings and caveats noted by the study authors: Because the same donors could not be followed over many years, the conclusions relied on cross-sectional statistical analysis. Excess twin sharing in beta out-of-frame sequences was weaker because fewer shared sequences lowered the signal-to-noise ratio. Abundant cord blood beta clonotypes had fewer insertions, young adult naive repertoires showed a similar but weaker trend, and memory repertoires showed no such trend. Out-of-frame TCR alpha sequences shared between twins showed an excess of low generation-probability sequences compared with coincidental sharing between unrelated individuals. In monozygotic twins, out-of-frame TCR alpha sharing was systematically underestimated by recombination models, although the models agreed with sharing between unrelated individuals. Invariant T cells such as MAIT and iNKT could partly confound zero-insertion analyses, although diverse VJ usage argued against such confounding for most clonotypes.

Every donor in the study was a healthy Caucasian. Three pairs of female monozygotic twins, all aged about 18 to 30 years, were included in the twin cohort. Peripheral blood mononuclear cells were the source from which RNA for the TCR libraries was isolated. These data are also associated with another study on T cells expressing NK-cell markers. The second paper states: Three sorted T-cell subsets (CD3+CD56+NKG2C+, CD3+CD56+NKG2C- and CD3+CD56-NKG2C+) from fewer than 10 donors had their TCR beta-chain repertoires profiled. Among the eight sequenced donors, only one was HCMV-seronegative, while the other seven were HCMV-seropositive. In several experiments an anti-gammadeltaTCR antibody was added to restrict sorting to alphabetaTCR-expressing T cells. In six donors, the dominant CD3+CD56+NKG2C+ clonotypes were among the top 10 CD8+ clonotypes and accounted for about 1.0-7.0% of CD8+ T cells. Those dominant clonotypes were again the most abundant among CD3+CD56-NKG2C+ cells in a few donors, at about 25-60.1%. Whether the expanded NKG2C-expressing T cell clones were specific for HCMV antigens remained unclear. All eight donors whose samples were sequenced were randomly selected healthy volunteers, three of them men and five women. A commercial ELISA kit detecting HCMV-specific IgG in serum was used to determine HCMV serostatus. For five or six donors, unsorted PBMC were also used to sequence bulk peripheral blood T-cell repertoires. MIGEC was used to demultiplex reads and group reads by UMI, and MiTCR was used to assemble and quantify clonotypes. To remove erroneous sequences, TCR cDNA sequences were retained only when supported by two or more reads. The tcR package was used for downstream repertoire analysis, and clonotypes were matched between fractions using CDR3 nucleotide sequence together with V segment. VDJmatch was used to annotate antigen specificity against VDJdb, with one amino acid substitution in CDR3 permitted.

Specimen: PBMCs. The sequence was obtained from a woman under 30 in good health. Recombination joined TRBV30 with TRBJ2-3; 7 bases in the middle match TRBD2. The CDR3 region reads CAWSASGNTDTQYF. Read as DNA, the sequence is TGTGCCTGGAGTGCAAGCGGGAACACAGATACGCAGTATTTT.